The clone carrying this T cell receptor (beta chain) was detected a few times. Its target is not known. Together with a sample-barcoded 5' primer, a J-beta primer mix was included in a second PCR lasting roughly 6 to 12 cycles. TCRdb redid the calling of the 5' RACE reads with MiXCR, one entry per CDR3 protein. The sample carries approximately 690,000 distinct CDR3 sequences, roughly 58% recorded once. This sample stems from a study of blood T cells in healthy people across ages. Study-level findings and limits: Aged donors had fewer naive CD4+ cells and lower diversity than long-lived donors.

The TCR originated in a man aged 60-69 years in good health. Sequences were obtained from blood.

The CDR3, as DNA: TGTGCTAGTGGTTTCCCCCACGAGCAGTACTTC. Its protein product is CASGFPHEQYF. The V gene is TRBV12-5, the J gene TRBJ2-7; no clear D. Germline CDR1 reads LGHNT; CDR2 reads FRNRAP. The CDR3 contains 11 residues. Trimming left V 3 bases short and J 5 bases short, with 5 bases between.